This TCR beta chain is from a study of tumor-infiltrating lymphocytes in primary liver carcinoma. Across the whole study: Sequenced samples came back with roughly 3.5 to 8 million productive TCRbeta reads, and the counts looked alike across tissue types.

Bulk tissue was left unsorted, and RNA and DNA were co-extracted from roughly 20-30 mg of it. Study-level points and caveats: Tumors had a top-250-clone fraction that was significantly higher than blood (p = 0.039).

On this clonotype itself: The antigen remains unidentified. Compared with germline, one end of the junction differs, possibly owing to a read error.

Starting from 450 to 500 ng of total RNA, TCR beta cDNA was produced with a primer in the constant region. TCR beta libraries came from three nested multiplex PCR rounds using slightly modified ARM-PCR. The first two PCR rounds used TRBV1-TRBV30 primers with a Cbeta primer, 9 to 10 cycles each. TCRdb reprocessed the multiplex PCR reads with MiXCR, giving one entry per CDR3 protein. The sample has some 180,000 distinct CDR3 sequences; around 85% are singletons. Per the germline V gene, CDR1 is MDHEN and CDR2 is SYDVKM. The CDR3 covers 12 residues. The sample taken for sequencing was tumor tissue from primary liver carcinoma. The chain recombines TRBV28 with TRBJ2-7, with 7 bases that match TRBD2. This TCR came from a man aged 35 to 55 with primary liver carcinoma and hepatitis B virus infection. CDR3 DNA sequence: TGTGCCAGCAGTACGCGGGGGTACGAGCAGTACTTT. Its translation: CASSTRGYEQYF.